Below, 21 T cell receptor beta chains from the same sample are listed, as sequenced in a study of OX40 agonist ivuxolimab in advanced cancers. TCRdb keeps only in-frame clones here, not all; method: immunoSEQ multiplex PCR. The sample shows 15,000 to 25,000 clones, less than 90% of them seen only once. The input for sequencing was CD4+ or CD8+ T cells sorted from blood, taken in a trial of the OX40 agonist ivuxolimab. The receptors were gathered from an adult with an advanced solid tumor such as melanoma, head and neck, liver or kidney cancer.

This chain links TRBV7-2 with TRBJ2-7; 9 bases map to TRBD1. Trimming at V came to 4 bases and at J to 4 bases, leaving 8 bases not matched to a gene. CDR1 and CDR2 from the germline V gene are SGHTA and FQGNSA. CDR3 size: 15 residues. DNA for the CDR3: TGTGCCAGCAGCTCCCCCACAGGGGGCCTTTACGAGCAGTACTTC. Residues: CASSSPTGGLYEQYF.

V is TRBV6-4 and J is TRBJ1-5; D ambiguous. The V gene's germline CDR1 is MRHNA and CDR2 SNTAGT. Deletions cut 4 bases from V and 0 bases from J, with 4 bases between. The CDR3 has 13 residues. The CDR3 spells CASSAYSNQPQHF. CDR3 bases: TGTGCCAGCAGTGCTTATAGCAATCAGCCCCAGCATTTT.

V and J are TRBV28 and TRBJ1-6; the D is unclear. The CDR3 totals 12 residues. The germline V gene has CDR1 MDHEN and CDR2 SYDVKM. Trimming shortened V by 6 bases and J by 7 bases, and 7 bases separated the two germline ends. The CDR3 coding sequence is TGTGCCAGCAGGGCGGACAATTCACCCCTCCACTTT. Protein product: CASRADNSPLHF.

The gene calls are TRBV28 and TRBJ2-1, with 7 bases that match TRBD2. J was trimmed by 3 bases and V by 6 bases; bases with no gene match: 5. Per the germline V gene, CDR1 is MDHEN and CDR2 is SYDVKM. The length of the CDR3 is 14 residues. In DNA form, the CDR3 reads TGTGCCAGCAGCTCCGGGACTAACTACAATGAGCAGTTCTTC. This encodes CASSSGTNYNEQFF.

This clone appeared a single time. J is TRBJ2-7 and V is TRBV27, with a possible D match to TRBD2 (5 bases). In germline, CDR1 is MNHEY, CDR2 SMNVEV (reference sequence). V lost 4 bases and J 3 bases, leaving 13 bases between the germline ends. CDR3 length equals 14 residues. The CDR3, as DNA: TGTGCCAGCAGTTGGTCGGGAAGGCACTACGAGCAGTACTTC. It specifies CASSWSGRHYEQYF.

V usage is TRBV7-2 and J usage is TRBJ1-5, with 8 bases aligning to TRBD1. This CDR3 is built from 17 residues. The germline V gene has CDR1 SGHTA and CDR2 FQGNSA. The V segment lost 1 base and the J segment 5 bases; nucleotides outside the gene matches: 10. The CDR3 loop is CASSLEGPGTGYQPQHF. For the CDR3, the DNA is TGTGCCAGCAGCTTAGAGGGTCCCGGGACAGGATATCAGCCCCAGCATTTT.

J is TRBJ2-7 and V is TRBV19, with 10 bases lining up with TRBD2. Germline-derived CDR1 and CDR2 are LNHDA and SQIVND (reference sequence). The CDR3 loop spans 15 amino acids. Losses at the gene ends were 3 bases for V and 3 bases for J; bases not matched to a gene: 5. This chain's CDR3 is CASSIRLAGDYEQYF. The CDR3 bases are TGTGCCAGTAGTATCCGGCTAGCGGGGGACTACGAGCAGTACTTC.

This chain links TRBV4-3 with TRBJ1-1; D possibly corresponds to TRBD1 (6 bases). This CDR3 region has 15 residues. Trimming cost V 3 bases and J 4 bases, with 15 bases left between them. Germline CDR1 is LGHNA and CDR2 is YSLEER. CDR3 nucleotide sequence: TGCGCCAGCAGCCACATACAGGGTACCGGCACTGAAGCTTTCTTT. Translated: CASSHIQGTGTEAFF.

The rearrangement joins TRBV28 to TRBJ2-7; D not certain. The CDR3 has 14 amino acids. V lost 7 bases, J lost 0 bases, and 13 bases lay in between. In germline, CDR1 is MDHEN, CDR2 SYDVKM. CDR3 in DNA: TGTGCCAGCACCCTTCCGGGTGTCTCCTACGAGCAGTACTTC. It is translated as CASTLPGVSYEQYF.

The CDR3 here is CASSQFRDGGNEQFF. In nucleotides, the CDR3 is TGCGCCAGCAGCCAATTCCGGGACGGAGGAAATGAGCAGTTCTTC. The J gene is TRBJ2-1, the V gene TRBV4-3; D tentatively reads TRBD1 or TRBD2 (5 bases each). The germline V gene has CDR1 LGHNA and CDR2 YSLEER. V was trimmed by 2 bases and J by 7 bases, leaving 15 bases between them. This CDR3 comprises 15 residues.

In this sample, this clone turned up a few times. The chain combines TRBV4-1 with TRBJ2-1; possibly TRBD2 for D (6 bases). The CDR3 sequence is 15 residues long. CDR1 and CDR2 from the germline V gene are MGHRA and YSYEKL. V was cut by 0 bases and J by 7 bases, with 13 bases left in between. The CDR3 nucleotides are TGCGCCAGCAGCCAAGATAAGGGGAGGCTGAATGAGCAGTTCTTC. Translation gives CASSQDKGRLNEQFF.

V is TRBV7-3 and J is TRBJ2-1; D ambiguous. Germline V gene lookup returns CDR1 SGHTA and CDR2 FQGTGA. V lost 0 bases and J lost 5, with 8 bases in between. This CDR3 contains 14 residues. The DNA for the CDR3 is TGTGCCAGCAGCTTAACTGGGCGGCACAATGAGCAGTTCTTC. It encodes CASSLTGRHNEQFF.

This clone was picked up a small number of times. V gene TRBV28 combines with J gene TRBJ2-6; no clear D. V dropped 2 bases and J dropped 0 bases, with 11 bases sitting between them. The germline V gene has CDR1 MDHEN and CDR2 SYDVKM. There are 17 residues in the CDR3. CDR3 loop: CASSLGNLGSGANVLTF. The CDR3 DNA reads as TGTGCCAGCAGTTTAGGAAATCTCGGCTCTGGGGCCAACGTCCTGACTTTC.

This chain links TRBV10-2 with TRBJ2-7, with a possible D match to TRBD1 (5 bases). The V end lost 6 bases, the J end lost 7 bases, and 22 bases lay between the germline ends. Per the germline V gene, CDR1 is WSHSY and CDR2 is SAAADI. The length of the CDR3 is 15 residues. CDR3: CASSPSSPDPGEQYF. DNA of the CDR3: TGCGCCAGCAGCCCAAGCTCCCCGGATCCAGGGGAGCAGTACTTC.

The chain recombines TRBV25-1 with TRBJ1-2, with D perhaps TRBD1 (5 bases). CDR3 length: 15 amino acids. Trimming removed 2 bases at V and 5 bases at J, with 15 bases between. CDR1 and CDR2 from the germline V gene are MGHDK and SYGVNS. The CDR3 region has the DNA TGTGCCAGCAGTGAAGAAGAGGGGAGCCTTTATGGCTACACCTTC. As protein: CASSEEEGSLYGYTF.

The chain employs TRBV2 and TRBJ1-2; 8 nucleotides line up with TRBD1. Germline V lookup: CDR1 SNHLY, CDR2 FYNNEI. CDR3 length equals 14 residues. V shed 4 bases, J shed 2 bases, and the junction held 3 bases outside the gene matches. The CDR3 here is CASSGNRGNYGYTF. For the CDR3, the DNA is TGTGCCAGCAGTGGCAACAGGGGGAACTATGGCTACACCTTC.

This chain joins TRBV28 and TRBJ2-7; 8 bases match TRBD2. Germline CDR1 reads MDHEN; CDR2 reads SYDVKM. J gave up 4 bases and V 5 bases, and 13 bases lay outside the gene matches. The CDR3 has 16 amino acids. The CDR3 loop reads CASSPPPGLVGYEQYF. CDR3 DNA sequence: TGTGCCAGCAGTCCCCCTCCGGGACTAGTGGGATACGAGCAGTACTTC.

This clone came up once. This chain links TRBV5-1 with TRBJ2-7; 10 nucleotides align to TRBD2. The CDR3 has 16 amino acids. Germline trimming cut 4 bases from V and 0 bases from J; bases unmatched to any gene: 7. CDR1 and CDR2 (germline): SGHRS, YFSETQ. Here the CDR3 reads CASSGASSGSSYEQYF. CDR3 bases: TGCGCCAGCAGCGGGGCTTCTAGCGGGAGCTCCTACGAGCAGTACTTC.

This clone occurred once. The chain has TRBV19 and TRBJ2-6; D uncertain. Germline V lookup: CDR1 LNHDA, CDR2 SQIVND (reference sequence). The CDR3 covers 15 residues. V dropped 4 bases and J dropped 3 bases, with 10 bases sitting between them. The CDR3 DNA sequence: TGTGCCAGTAGTACACTATTAAATGGGGCCAACGTCCTGACTTTC. Its translation: CASSTLLNGANVLTF.

A few counts support this clone. The genes are TRBV11-2 and TRBJ2-1, with a possible D match to TRBD1 (5 bases). V lost 1 base, J lost 8 bases, and 15 bases lay in between. The CDR3 contains 15 residues. Germline V lookup: CDR1 SGHAT, CDR2 FQNNGV. Here the CDR3 DNA reads TGTGCCAGCAGCTTAGGGGGCAACCCTCTGGATGAGCAGTTCTTC. This translates into CASSLGGNPLDEQFF.

The chain links TRBV27 to TRBJ2-7; the D gene is possibly TRBD1 (6 bases). The V gene's germline CDR1 is MNHEY and CDR2 SMNVEV (reference sequence). The CDR3 extends over 16 amino acids. Trimming shortened V by 2 bases and J by 3 bases, and 17 bases separated the two germline ends. CDR3 residues: CASSLAAGTPLYEQYF. The DNA of the CDR3 is TGTGCCAGCAGTTTAGCTGCCGGGACACCCCTCTACGAGCAGTACTTC.